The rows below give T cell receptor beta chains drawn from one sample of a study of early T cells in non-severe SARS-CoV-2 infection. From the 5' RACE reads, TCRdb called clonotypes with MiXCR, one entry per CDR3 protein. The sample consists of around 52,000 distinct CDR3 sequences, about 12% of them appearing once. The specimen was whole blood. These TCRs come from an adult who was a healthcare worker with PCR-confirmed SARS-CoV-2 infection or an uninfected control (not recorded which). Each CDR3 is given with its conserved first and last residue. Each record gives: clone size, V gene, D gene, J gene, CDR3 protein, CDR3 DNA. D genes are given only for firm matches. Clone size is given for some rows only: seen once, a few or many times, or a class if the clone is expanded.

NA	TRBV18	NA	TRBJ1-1	CASSPYVGTEAFF	TGTGCCAGCTCCCCATACGTCGGAACTGAAGCTTTCTTT
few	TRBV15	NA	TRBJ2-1	CATSRDPYYNEQFF	TGTGCCACCAGCAGAGATCCTTATTACAATGAGCAGTTCTTC
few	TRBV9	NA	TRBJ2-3	CASSLGELPWDTQYF	TGTGCCAGCAGCCTGGGGGAACTCCCCTGGGATACGCAGTATTTT
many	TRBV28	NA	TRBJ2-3	CASSLGGEKASTDTQYF	TGTGCCAGCAGTTTGGGCGGGGAAAAGGCTAGCACAGATACGCAGTATTTT
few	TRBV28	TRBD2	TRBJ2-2	CASSPTRGGARLNTGELFF	TGTGCCAGCAGTCCCACCCGGGGGGGGGCGAGACTTAACACCGGGGAGCTGTTTTTT
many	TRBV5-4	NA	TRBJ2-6	CASSRAASGANVLTF	TGTGCCAGCAGCCGCGCGGCCTCTGGGGCCAACGTCCTGACTTTC
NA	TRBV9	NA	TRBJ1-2	CASSVGEVHGYTF	TGTGCCAGCAGCGTAGGGGAGGTGCATGGCTACACCTTC
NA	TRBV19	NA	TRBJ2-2	CASSRQITGELFF	TGTGCCAGTAGTAGGCAGATCACCGGGGAGCTGTTTTTT
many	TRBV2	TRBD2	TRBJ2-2	CASSEVRGATGELFF	TGTGCCAGCAGTGAGGTGCGGGGGGCTACCGGGGAGCTGTTTTTT
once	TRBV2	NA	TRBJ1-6	CASSDSSPLHF	TGTGCCAGCAGTGACAGTTCACCCCTCCACTTT
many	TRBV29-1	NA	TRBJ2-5	CSVDLAVETQYF	TGCAGCGTTGATCTAGCCGTAGAGACCCAGTACTTC
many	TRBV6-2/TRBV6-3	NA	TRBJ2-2	CASSYTGTPITPPF	TGTGCCAGCAGTTACACCGGGACCCCAATAACCCCTCCCTTT
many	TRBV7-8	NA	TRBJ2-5	CASSLGSSVVETQYF	TGTGCCAGCAGCTTAGGGTCTAGCGTTGTTGAGACCCAGTACTTC
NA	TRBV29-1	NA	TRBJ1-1	CSVEDPMNTEAFF	TGCAGCGTTGAAGATCCCATGAACACTGAAGCTTTCTTT
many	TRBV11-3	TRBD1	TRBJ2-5	CASSTPTRGLGETQYF	TGTGCCAGCAGCACTCCTACCAGGGGGCTGGGAGAGACCCAGTACTTC
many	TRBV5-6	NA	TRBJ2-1	CASSLGQGNSYNEQFF	TGTGCCAGCAGCTTGGGTCAGGGCAACTCCTACAATGAGCAGTTCTTC
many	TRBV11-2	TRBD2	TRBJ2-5	CASSSSGGAQETQYF	TGTGCCAGCAGCTCTAGCGGGGGGGCGCAGGAGACCCAGTACTTC
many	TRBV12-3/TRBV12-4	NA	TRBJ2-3	CASSLGNRISVTSTDTQYF	TGTGCCAGCAGTTTAGGAAATCGGATCAGCGTAACTAGCACAGATACGCAGTATTTT
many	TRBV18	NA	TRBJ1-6	CASSRGNSPLHF	TGTGCCAGCTCTCGAGGGAACTCACCCCTCCACTTT
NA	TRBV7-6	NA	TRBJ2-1	CASSLEGGSSYNEQFF	TGTGCCAGCAGCTTAGAAGGGGGGAGCTCCTACAATGAGCAGTTCTTC
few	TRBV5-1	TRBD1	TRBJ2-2	CASSRTGGASDTGELFF	TGCGCCAGCAGCAGGACAGGGGGCGCATCGGACACCGGGGAGCTGTTTTTT
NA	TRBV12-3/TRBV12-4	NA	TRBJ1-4	CASSLVPGLKLFF	TGTGCCAGCAGTTTAGTGCCGGGATTAAAACTGTTTTTT
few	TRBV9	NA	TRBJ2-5	CASSPGGHGQETQYF	TGTGCCAGCAGCCCCGGGGGGCATGGTCAAGAGACCCAGTACTTC
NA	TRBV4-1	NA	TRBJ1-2	CASSQAPDYGYTF	TGCGCCAGCAGCCAAGCCCCGGACTATGGCTACACCTTC
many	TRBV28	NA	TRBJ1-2	CASSLAGDNYGYTF	TGTGCCAGCAGTTTGGCAGGGGATAACTATGGCTACACCTTC
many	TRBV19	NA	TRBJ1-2	CASNSRARYGYTF	TGTGCCAGTAATTCGAGGGCCCGCTATGGCTACACCTTC
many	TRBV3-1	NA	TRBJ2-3	CASSQVGLGGTDTQYF	TGTGCCAGCAGCCAAGTAGGTTTGGGGGGCACAGATACGCAGTATTTT
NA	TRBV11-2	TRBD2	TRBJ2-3	CASSPAGGTDTQYF	TGTGCCAGCAGCCCAGCGGGGGGCACAGATACGCAGTATTTT
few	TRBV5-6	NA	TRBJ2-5	CASSLVGVSTNQETQYF	TGTGCCAGCAGCTTGGTGGGGGTCAGCACGAACCAAGAGACCCAGTACTTC
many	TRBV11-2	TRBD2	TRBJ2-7	CASSQTFDLAGAPLYEQYF	TGTGCCAGCAGCCAGACGTTTGACTTAGCGGGGGCTCCCCTCTACGAGCAGTACTTC
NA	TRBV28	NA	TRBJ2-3	CASSILVRSGAPDTQYF	TGTGCCAGCAGCATACTAGTCCGTTCGGGGGCCCCAGATACGCAGTATTTT
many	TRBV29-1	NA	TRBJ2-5	CSVGVRGETQYF	TGCAGCGTTGGAGTCAGGGGAGAGACCCAGTACTTC
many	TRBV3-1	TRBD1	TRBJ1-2	CASSTNRGPYGYTF	TGTGCCAGCAGCACAAACAGGGGACCTTATGGCTACACCTTC
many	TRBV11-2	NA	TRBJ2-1	CASSPGAAYNEQFF	TGTGCCAGCAGCCCTGGGGCGGCCTACAATGAGCAGTTCTTC
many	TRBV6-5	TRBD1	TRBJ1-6	CASSYSQGAGSPLHF	TGTGCCAGCAGTTACTCACAGGGGGCAGGATCACCCCTCCACTTT
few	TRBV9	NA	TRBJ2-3	CASSVGQATDTQYF	TGTGCCAGCAGCGTAGGACAGGCCACAGATACGCAGTATTTT
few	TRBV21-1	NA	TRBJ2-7	CASILTVYEQYF	TGTGCCAGCATCCTGACAGTCTACGAGCAGTACTTC
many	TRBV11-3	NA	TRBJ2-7	CASSSGPVREQYF	TGTGCCAGCAGCTCGGGACCGGTTCGCGAGCAGTACTTC